The rows below give T cell receptor beta chains drawn from one sample of a study of blood T cell repertoires in COVID-19. Assay used: immunoSEQ multiplex PCR; TCRdb lists only in-frame clones, some missing. The sample has under 250,000 clones, roughly 90% seen once; the top ten hold over 15%. The material sequenced was peripheral blood. These receptors were taken from a man in his forties or fifties with COVID-19, enrolled during active disease. CDR3s include the opening cysteine and the closing phenylalanine or tryptophan. A D gene is named only where the DNA matches it firmly. A row's size may be missing; if present it is once, few, many or a size class.

>-|-|TRBV28|TRBJ1-4
CASRDSATNEKLFF
TGTGCCAGCAGGGACAGTGCAACTAATGAAAAACTGTTTTTT
>few|-|TRBV11-3|TRBJ1-5
CASSRLRGNQPQHF
TGTGCCAGCAGCCGATTACGGGGAAATCAGCCCCAGCATTTT
>-|TRBD2|TRBV5-6|TRBJ2-3
CASSYRTSGSADTQYF
TGTGCCAGCAGCTATAGGACTAGCGGGAGTGCAGATACGCAGTATTTT
>-|-|TRBV18|TRBJ2-7
CASSPCGFGGPGGCEQYF
TGTGCCAGCTCACCGTGCGGTTTTGGGGGCCCAGGAGGATGCGAGCAGTACTTC
>-|TRBD2|TRBV19|TRBJ2-7
CASSSGLAGVYEQYF
TGTGCCAGTAGTTCGGGACTAGCGGGGGTCTACGAGCAGTACTTC
>-|-|TRBV28|TRBJ2-5
CASSFNLRDFQETQYF
TGTGCCAGCAGTTTTAACCTGAGGGACTTTCAAGAGACCCAGTACTTC
>-|-|TRBV6-4|TRBJ1-1
CASNLEGREDTEAFF
TGTGCCAGCAACTTGGAGGGGCGCGAGGACACTGAAGCTTTCTTT
>-|-|TRBV19|TRBJ2-5
CASSIGTGSETQYF
TGTGCCAGTAGTATAGGTACAGGGTCAGAGACCCAGTACTTC
>-|TRBD2|TRBV4-3|TRBJ2-5
CASSQLAGGPGGETQYF
TGCGCCAGCAGCCAGTTAGCGGGGGGGCCGGGAGGAGAGACCCAGTACTTC
>-|TRBD1|TRBV5-4|TRBJ1-2
CASSPGQEGTLGYTF
TGTGCCAGCAGCCCGGGACAGGAAGGAACCCTAGGCTACACCTTC
>-|TRBD2|TRBV18|TRBJ2-1
CASSPPVLAGASNEQFF
TGTGCCAGCTCACCACCAGTTCTAGCGGGAGCAAGCAATGAGCAGTTCTTC
>-|-|TRBV19|TRBJ2-2
CASTTGTSSLNTGELFF
TGTGCCAGTACCACAGGGACCTCTTCTTTGAACACCGGGGAGCTGTTTTTT
>-|TRBD2|TRBV5-4|TRBJ2-2
CASSFSGGGAGELFF
TGTGCCAGCAGCTTTAGCGGGGGAGGGGCCGGGGAGCTGTTTTTT